This record covers a single T cell receptor (beta chain). Its target is unknown. This CDR3 is also generated by other DNA sequences in the sample. Clones were read by immunoSEQ multiplex PCR, and TCRdb kept only the in-frame ones, dropping some. Among about 150,000 clones listed, around nine tenths were seen once. The data originate from a study of cytomegalovirus exposure and HLA in healthy donors. About the research overall: Later, an analysis reported that the 130 or so validation repertoires had used the same platform as the 500 to 750 first-cohort repertoires. Findings of the study overall: The finding came from a later analysis; first-cohort TCR clusters tended to co-occur in the 95 to 150 validation repertoires. Rarity characterized most TCR sequences, yet some public TCRs appeared in many donors. Altogether, more than 150 TCR beta chains were recorded as cytomegalovirus-associated.

V lost 0 bases and J lost 4; bases outside the gene matches: 6. CDR1 LGHNA and CDR2 YSLEER come from the germline V gene. This CDR3 has 16 residues. Sequencing was done on a sample of PBMCs. The clonotype originates from a man younger than 35 in good health and CMV-seropositive. The chain recombines TRBV4-3 with TRBJ2-3; the match to TRBD2 covers 8 bases. CDR3 in amino acids: CASSQDGTSGADTQYF. The CDR3 bases are TGCGCCAGCAGCCAAGATGGAACTAGCGGTGCAGATACGCAGTATTTT.